What follows describes a single TCR beta chain. Assay: immunoSEQ multiplex PCR; the TCRdb copy retains only in-frame clones and omits some. The sample lists about 1.1 million clones, about 84% occurring once. The germline V gene encodes CDR1 SGHRS and CDR2 YFSETQ. The V gene lost 1 base and the J gene lost 3 bases, with 11 bases spanning the gap. The CDR3 has 14 residues. This sample stems from a study of shared clonotypes between healthy human individuals. Sequenced input: memory CD4+ T cells from PBMCs. Subset reported: CD45RA-negative fraction. This TCR derives from a man younger than 35 in good health. Some clones in this sample may be carry-over from other donors' samples. The genes are TRBV5-1 and TRBJ2-7; D is ambiguous. CDR3 sequence reads: CASSLLGSYYEQYF. In DNA form, the CDR3 reads TGCGCCAGCAGCTTGTTAGGCAGTTACTACGAGCAGTACTTC.